These 24 T cell receptor beta chains originate from one sample sequenced in a study of cytomegalovirus exposure and HLA in healthy donors. Primers for the PCR totalled 60 Vbeta and 13 Jbeta. The repertoire was sequenced with immunoSEQ multiplex PCR; TCRdb's copy has only in-frame clones and lacks some. The sample consists of about 280,000 clones, 80% to 90% of them appearing once. Sequenced material: PBMCs. These receptors were taken from a woman in her late teens or twenties in good health and CMV-seronegative.

The chain combines TRBV29-1 with TRBJ1-1; D ambiguous. Germline CDR1 SQVTM, CDR2 ANQGSEA. This CDR3 is 12 amino acids long. V dropped 7 bases and J dropped 0 bases, with 9 bases sitting between them. The CDR3 here is CSGAFMNTEAFF. Here the CDR3 DNA reads TGCAGCGGAGCCTTCATGAACACTGAAGCTTTCTTT. Supplemented by reference TRBV29-1 and TRBJ1-1, the full variable domain reads SAVISQKPSRDICQRGTSLTIQCQVDSQVTMMFWYRQQPGQSLTLIATANQGSEATYESGFVIDKFPISRPNLTFSTLTVSNMSPEDSSIYLCSGAFMNTEAFFGQGTRLTVV.

The rearrangement links TRBV6-1 to TRBJ1-1; 7 bases are a match to TRBD1. CDR3 length equals 14 residues. The trim removed 3 bases at V and 2 bases at J, leaving 3 bases unmatched. CDR1 and CDR2 from the germline V gene are MNHNS and SASEGT. In DNA form, the CDR3 reads TGTGCCAGCAGTGAGGGACAGTTTAACACTGAAGCTTTCTTT. This sequence encodes CASSEGQFNTEAFF.

The chain uses TRBV2 and TRBJ2-1; D is perhaps TRBD1 (5 bases). The ends were cut back, 8 bases at V and 7 bases at J, with 18 bases in the middle. The CDR3 runs 14 residues. CDR1 is SNHLY and CDR2 is FYNNEI in the germline V gene. CDR3: CASGILQGTNEQFF. The CDR3 region has the DNA TGTGCCAGCGGTATTCTCCAGGGTACAAATGAGCAGTTCTTC.

This clone was detected only once. The chain recombines TRBV5-1 with TRBJ1-6, with D possibly matching TRBD1 (5 bases). The CDR3 sequence is 14 residues long. Germline V gives CDR1 SGHRS, CDR2 YFSETQ. Trimming removed 4 bases from V and 7 bases from J, with 12 bases in between. This CDR3 is CASSPGTVNSPLHF. For the CDR3, the DNA is TGCGCCAGCAGCCCTGGGACTGTCAATTCACCCCTCCACTTT.

The chain is built from TRBV6-1 and TRBJ2-7; 7 bases align to TRBD1. Per germline, CDR1 MNHNS and CDR2 SASEGT. J gave up 0 bases and V 6 bases, and 8 bases lay outside the gene matches. This CDR3 is 15 amino acids long. Here the CDR3 reads CASRFGQESSYEQYF. In DNA form, the CDR3 reads TGTGCCAGCAGATTCGGACAGGAGAGCTCCTACGAGCAGTACTTC.

This chain joins TRBV5-6 and TRBJ2-7, with D perhaps TRBD1 (6 bases). Germline CDR1 and CDR2: SGHDT and YYEEEE. The ends were cut back, 0 bases at V and 2 bases at J, with 9 bases in the middle. This CDR3 has 14 residues. CDR3 in amino acids: CASSLADRPYEQYF. Written as DNA, the CDR3 is TGTGCCAGCAGCTTGGCGGACAGACCCTACGAGCAGTACTTC.

The rearrangement links TRBV27 to TRBJ1-5; 7 positions agree with TRBD1. Germline lookup yields CDR1 MNHEY and CDR2 SMNVEV (reference sequence). V was clipped by 3 bases and J by 6 bases; unmatched bases: 5. The CDR3 runs 14 residues. Written as DNA, the CDR3 is TGTGCCAGCAGTTTCGACAGGGATACTCAGCCCCAGCATTTT. Encoded protein: CASSFDRDTQPQHF.

The chain has TRBV18 and TRBJ2-2, with TRBD1 as a possible D gene (5 bases). Looked up from germline, CDR1 is KGHSH and CDR2 is LQKENI. V was clipped by 3 bases and J by 1 base, with 9 bases between them. This CDR3 is built from 15 residues. The CDR3 reads CASSPRERNTGELFF. As DNA, the CDR3 is TGTGCCAGCTCACCCAGGGAAAGGAACACCGGGGAGCTGTTTTTT.

The V and J genes are TRBV7-6 and TRBJ1-2; D unresolved. In germline, CDR1 is SGHVS, CDR2 FNYEAQ. Deletions cut 6 bases from V and 3 bases from J, with 23 bases between. There are 17 residues in the CDR3. CDR3 sequence reads: CASSSGITISRDYGYTF. CDR3 in DNA: TGTGCCAGCAGTTCCGGGATAACCATATCGAGGGACTATGGCTACACCTTC. Drawing the rest from reference TRBV7-6 and TRBJ1-2, the complete variable domain is GAGVSQSPRYKVTKRGQDVALRCDPISGHVSLYWYRQALGQGPEFLTYFNYEAQQDKSGLPNDRFSAERPEGSISTLTIQRTEQRDSAMYRCASSSGITISRDYGYTFGSGTRLTVV.

This chain uses TRBV29-1 with TRBJ1-1; TRBD1 is a possible D gene (6 bases). Germline V gene sequence: CDR1 SQVTM, CDR2 ANQGSEA. This CDR3 has 12 amino acids. Deletions cut 4 bases from V and 10 bases from J, with 16 bases between. In DNA, the CDR3 is TGCAGCGTTGTGGGGGCCGGGGGGGCAGCTTTCTTT. Its translation: CSVVGAGGAAFF.

This sequence joins TRBV6-4 and TRBJ2-3, with 8 bases lining up with TRBD1. Unmatched junction bases numbered 12, after V lost 5 bases and J lost 5 bases. Germline values: CDR1 MRHNA, CDR2 SNTAGT. This CDR3 has 16 amino acids. The DNA of the CDR3 is TGTGCCAGCAGTCCCCTGACAGGGGATCTTGGAGATACGCAGTATTTT. It translates to CASSPLTGDLGDTQYF.

This chain connects TRBV5-3 to TRBJ2-5, with TRBD2 as a possible D gene (6 bases). TRBV5-3 is known as an ORF, though its function is uncertain. Between the trimmed V and J ends, which lost 3 bases and 4 bases, there was a span of 19 bases. The length of the CDR3 is 16 residues. The DNA for the CDR3 is TGTGCCAGAAGCTGCGCACTAGCACGGTTAAGAGAGACCCAGTACTTC. Amino acids: CARSCALARLRETQYF.

The chain carries TRBV25-1 and TRBJ1-5; D call uncertain. The CDR3 consists of 15 residues. Germline values: CDR1 MGHDK, CDR2 SYGVNS. Trimming took off 4 bases at V and 4 bases at J, with 14 bases between the two ends. The CDR3 coding sequence is TGTGCCAGCAGTGGGTTAGCGGAACTAAATCAGCCCCAGCATTTT. Amino acids: CASSGLAELNQPQHF.

The chain is built from TRBV4-2 and TRBJ1-1, with 12 bases lining up with TRBD1. V lost 4 bases, J lost 4 bases, and 10 bases stayed unmatched. The germline V gene encodes CDR1 LGHNA and CDR2 YNFKEQ. CDR3 length: 17 residues. The CDR3 spells CASSPRDRGRRGTEAFF. CDR3 DNA: TGTGCCAGCAGCCCCCGGGACAGGGGGCGTAGAGGCACTGAAGCTTTCTTT.

The V call is TRBV11-2, the J call TRBJ2-5; 10 nucleotides agree with TRBD1. The J call may be mistaken, given a closer DNA end match to TRBJ2-7. Germline CDR1 reads SGHAT; CDR2 reads FQNNGV. This CDR3 comprises 17 residues. This chain's CDR3 is CASSLQTGTGASYEQYF. The DNA of the CDR3 is TGTGCCAGCAGCTTACAAACCGGGACAGGGGCTTCCTACGAGCAGTACTTC.

This clone was counted once. The chain joins TRBV4-1 to TRBJ2-5; D may be TRBD2 (6 bases). CDR3 length: 14 amino acids. Germline loops: CDR1 MGHRA, CDR2 YSYEKL. V gave up 3 bases and J gave up 4 bases, with 12 bases separating them. CDR3 sequence: CASSQGWRGETQYF. In DNA form, the CDR3 reads TGCGCCAGCAGCCAGGGCTGGAGGGGAGAGACCCAGTACTTC.

The chain employs TRBV7-6 and TRBJ2-7, with TRBD1 identical over 7 bases. Germline V lookup: CDR1 SGHVS, CDR2 FNYEAQ. The CDR3 sequence is 13 residues long. The ends lost 5 bases at V and 2 bases at J; junction bases unmatched: 3. CDR3 sequence: CASSEGTAYEQYF. The CDR3 DNA reads TGTGCCAGCAGCGAAGGGACAGCCTACGAGCAGTACTTC.

V is TRBV5-1 and J is TRBJ1-1; no reliable D call. With 5 bases removed from V and 4 bases from J, the gap between germline ends came to 12 bases. Germline CDR1 reads SGHRS; CDR2 reads YFSETQ. The CDR3 runs to 13 residues. CDR3 sequence reads: CASRGNTGTEAFF. In DNA form, the CDR3 reads TGCGCCAGCAGGGGTAATACGGGCACTGAAGCTTTCTTT.

The DNA for the CDR3 is TGCGCCAGCAGCTTGGCCCCGAATGAGCAGTTCTTC. Its protein is CASSLAPNEQFF. The gene calls are TRBV5-1 and TRBJ2-1; D gene uncertain. Between the trimmed V and J ends, which lost 0 bases and 7 bases, there was a span of 5 bases. The V gene's germline CDR1 is SGHRS and CDR2 YFSETQ. The CDR3 has 12 residues.

This chain joins TRBV28 and TRBJ1-1; a possible D gene is TRBD1 (5 bases). CDR3 length: 13 amino acids. The germline gives CDR1 MDHEN, CDR2 SYDVKM. Trimming removed 1 base from V and 8 bases from J, with 11 bases in between. CDR3 loop: CASSLFRGTEAFF. The CDR3 region has the DNA TGTGCCAGCAGTTTATTCCGGGGGACCGAAGCTTTCTTT.

The rearrangement joins TRBV5-1 to TRBJ2-1; 8 nucleotides agree with TRBD1. J was trimmed by 5 bases and V by 4 bases; bases with no gene match: 8. This CDR3 is 15 amino acids long. Per the germline V gene, CDR1 is SGHRS and CDR2 is YFSETQ. Here the CDR3 DNA reads TGCGCCAGCAGCCCGGGTGGGACAGGTGACAATGAGCAGTTCTTC. It yields the protein CASSPGGTGDNEQFF.

V and J are TRBV5-1 and TRBJ1-2; possible D gene TRBD1, 6 bases. Germline values: CDR1 SGHRS, CDR2 YFSETQ. The CDR3 is made up of 15 amino acids. The germline V and J ends were trimmed by 4 bases and 0 bases, with 13 bases remaining between them. CDR3 sequence: CASSLDAGANYGYTF. CDR3 nucleotides: TGCGCCAGCAGCCTGGACGCAGGGGCTAACTATGGCTACACCTTC.

This clone was observed a handful of times. A junction end diverges from the germline sequence, so it may reflect a read error. The chain combines TRBV2 with TRBJ2-5, with 8 bases aligning to TRBD1. Germline assignment: CDR1 SNHLY and CDR2 FYNNEI. The CDR3 loop spans 13 amino acids. CDR3 nucleotide sequence: TGTGCCAGCAACCGGGACAGGAAAGATACCCAGTACTTC. It yields the protein CASNRDRKDTQYF.

This chain connects TRBV11-3 to TRBJ1-4; D not resolved. The CDR3 runs to 17 residues. Germline CDR1 is SGHNT and CDR2 is YENEEA. Trimming removed 1 base at V and 0 bases at J, with 12 bases between. The DNA of the CDR3 is TGTGCCAGCAGCTTAGCTAATACAGAGTCAACTAATGAAAAACTGTTTTTT. Protein sequence: CASSLANTESTNEKLFF.